The 25 T cell receptor beta chains below come from one sample, sequenced in a study of blood T cells in healthy people across ages. A second about 7 to 12 cycle PCR used barcoded and J-beta primers. TCRdb called the 5' RACE reads again in MiXCR, with one record for every CDR3 protein. Seen here are some 1.5 million distinct CDR3 sequences, approximately 42% observed once, and the top ten hold over 3.5%. Sequenced: blood. These receptors all stem from a woman aged 18-29 years in good health.

This clonotype was seen a few times. This chain uses TRBV27 with TRBJ2-3, with TRBD2 identical over 10 bases. The CDR3 has 16 residues. V was clipped by 6 bases and J by 1 base; unmatched bases: 7. The germline gives CDR1 MNHEY, CDR2 SMNVEV (reference sequence). CDR3 sequence (DNA): TGTGCCAGCAGCCAGCGGGAGGGTTACGGCACAGATACGCAGTATTTT. Amino acids: CASSQREGYGTDTQYF.

The chain couples TRBV12-3 or TRBV12-4 to TRBJ2-2; D is perhaps TRBD1 or TRBD2 (5 bases each). The CDR3 length is 14 residues. Trimming left V 5 bases short and J 5 bases short, with 12 bases between. CDR3 coding DNA: TGTGCCAGCAGTGTAGGGACGGTGACCGGGGAGCTGTTTTTT. This encodes CASSVGTVTGELFF.

This clonotype was seen only a few times. The V gene is TRBV28, the J gene TRBJ1-2; 12 nucleotides line up with TRBD1. Germline V lookup: CDR1 MDHEN, CDR2 SYDVKM. This CDR3 spans 12 amino acids. In nucleotides, the CDR3 is TGTGCTAGCCGGGACAGGGGGCTTGGCTACACCTTC. Protein sequence: CASRDRGLGYTF.

This clonotype was observed a few times. The chain has TRBV2 and TRBJ2-1; the D gene is possibly TRBD2 (5 bases). Germline V lookup: CDR1 SNHLY, CDR2 FYNNEI. V was pared by 3 bases and J by 6 bases, with 6 bases between. The CDR3 sequence is 12 residues long. The CDR3 region is CASSDGINEQFF. DNA for the CDR3: TGTGCCAGCAGTGACGGGATCAATGAGCAGTTCTTC. Full variable domain (remainder filled in from reference TRBV2 and TRBJ2-1): EPEVTQTPSHQVTQMGQEVILRCVPISNHLYFYWYRQILGQKVEFLVSFYNNEISEKSEIFDDQFSVERPDGSNFTLKIRSTKLEDSAMYFCASSDGINEQFFGPGTRLTVL.

This clonotype was counted once. The V call is TRBV20-1, the J call TRBJ1-2; TRBD1 agrees at 10 bases. The germline V gene encodes CDR1 DFQATT and CDR2 SNEGSKA (reference sequence). With V trimmed by 0 bases and J by 5 bases, 12 bases remained unmatched. This CDR3 is built from 17 residues. The CDR3 loop is CSARDVRTGGSWYGYTF. CDR3 bases: TGCAGTGCTAGAGATGTCCGGACAGGGGGGTCTTGGTATGGCTACACCTTC.

This clonotype was recorded a few times. The rearrangement uses TRBV4-3 and TRBJ1-2; no clear D gene. V was pared by 0 bases and J by 8 bases, with 16 bases between. Germline lookup yields CDR1 LGHNA and CDR2 YSLEER. CDR3 size: 15 residues. The CDR3 sequence: CASSQDQAGLWGYTF. CDR3 coding DNA: TGCGCCAGCAGCCAAGATCAGGCCGGGTTGTGGGGCTACACCTTC.

The J gene is TRBJ1-6, the V gene TRBV27, with 7 nucleotides matching TRBD1. The CDR3 is 18 residues long. Per the germline V gene, CDR1 is MNHEY and CDR2 is SMNVEV (reference sequence). The trim removed 6 bases at V and 7 bases at J, leaving 18 bases unmatched. The CDR3 DNA follows: TGTGCCAGCAGCCCTGGACCAAGTGCGCAGGGGGTAAATTCACCCCTCCACTTT. Translating gives CASSPGPSAQGVNSPLHF.

V gene TRBV6-1 combines with J gene TRBJ2-5; 8 nucleotides match TRBD2. The V gene's germline CDR1 is MNHNS and CDR2 SASEGT. The ends lost 4 bases at V and 2 bases at J; junction bases unmatched: 3. The CDR3 covers 14 residues. The chain's CDR3 is CASSVLAEQETQYF. The CDR3, as DNA: TGTGCCAGCAGTGTACTAGCGGAACAAGAGACCCAGTACTTC.

This rearrangement joins TRBV11-1 to TRBJ2-5; possibly TRBD1 for D (6 bases). Germline V CDR1 and CDR2: SGHAT, FQDESV (reference sequence). V was cut by 4 bases and J by 11 bases, with 23 bases left in between. CDR3 size: 15 residues. The chain's CDR3 is CASSWVGTRDNEQYF. The CDR3 DNA is TGTGCCAGCAGCTGGGTTGGGACAAGGGACAATGAGCAGTACTTC. Full variable domain (remainder filled in from reference TRBV11-1 and TRBJ2-5): EAEVAQSPRYKITEKSQAVAFWCDPISGHATLYWYRQILGQGPELLVQFQDESVVDDSQLPKDRFSAERLKGVDSTLKIQPAELGDSAMYLCASSWVGTRDNEQYFGPGTRLLVL.

The chain uses TRBV25-1 and TRBJ2-7, with 7 bases that match TRBD1. Germline V CDR1 and CDR2: MGHDK, SYGVNS. Germline trimming cut 4 bases from V and 2 bases from J; bases unmatched to any gene: 8. This CDR3 is 15 amino acids long. CDR3 sequence (DNA): TGTGCCAGCAGTGCATCACAGGGGAGCCCCTACGAGCAGTACTTC. Its protein product is CASSASQGSPYEQYF.

This clonotype was recorded a few times. The rearrangement joins TRBV7-9 to TRBJ1-2; D is perhaps TRBD1 (5 bases). This CDR3 has 16 residues. CDR1 and CDR2 (germline): SEHNR, FQNEAQ (reference sequence). Trimming shortened V by 2 bases and J by 0 bases, and 13 bases separated the two germline ends. CDR3 DNA: TGTGCCAGCAGCTTAAGGAGGTCAGGGCCTAACTATGGCTACACCTTC. Translated, it gives CASSLRRSGPNYGYTF.

A few counts support this clonotype. The chain carries TRBV29-1 and TRBJ1-1; 9 bases are a match to TRBD1. This CDR3 spans 13 amino acids. V was pared by 7 bases and J by 2 bases, with 5 bases of the junction left unmatched. From germline, CDR1 is SQVTM and CDR2 ANQGSEA. CDR3 in DNA: TGCAGCGAACACAGGGGGCCTAACACTGAAGCTTTCTTT. Amino acids: CSEHRGPNTEAFF.

A few counts support this clonotype. This CDR3 is CASSKVLSALRGRSNQPQHF. The CDR3 coding sequence is TGTGCCAGCAGCAAAGTACTCTCGGCCCTCCGGGGCCGGAGCAATCAGCCCCAGCATTTT. J is TRBJ1-5 and V is TRBV21-1. TRBV21-1 counts as a pseudogene. The CDR3 length is 20 residues.

This clonotype was observed a few times. The chain has TRBV12-3 or TRBV12-4 and TRBJ1-5; 8 nucleotides agree with TRBD1. V lost 6 bases and J lost 2; bases outside the gene matches: 9. The CDR3 is 16 residues long. This CDR3 is CASRPSDRGGNQPQHF. Here the CDR3 DNA reads TGTGCCAGCAGACCGTCTGACAGGGGAGGCAATCAGCCCCAGCATTTT.

This chain joins TRBV10-3 and TRBJ2-5, with D perhaps TRBD1 or TRBD2 (5 bases each). Trimming took 3 bases from V and 11 from J, leaving 13 bases between them. The germline V gene encodes CDR1 ENHRY and CDR2 SYGVKD. The CDR3 is 12 amino acids. CDR3 residues: CAISDQGEEQYF. CDR3 nucleotides: TGTGCCATCAGTGACCAGGGAGAGGAGCAGTACTTC.

The gene calls are TRBV6-5 and TRBJ2-1, with 10 bases identical to TRBD2. The CDR3 loop spans 15 amino acids. V was clipped by 3 bases and J by 5 bases; unmatched bases: 4. Germline V gene data show CDR1 as MNHEY and CDR2 as SVGAGI. CDR3 region: CASSYKRGGNNEQFF. CDR3 DNA sequence: TGTGCCAGCAGTTATAAGCGGGGGGGAAACAATGAGCAGTTCTTC.

The chain has TRBV27 and TRBJ2-1; TRBD1 is a possible D gene (6 bases). The CDR3 sequence is 15 residues long. Trimming removed 5 bases from V and 3 bases from J, with 14 bases in between. Germline V gene lookup returns CDR1 MNHEY and CDR2 SMNVEV (reference sequence). The CDR3 nucleotides read TGTGCCAGCAGTCCAGGGGTTGGGGGCTACAATGAGCAGTTCTTC. Translation gives CASSPGVGGYNEQFF.

The rearrangement links TRBV7-2 to TRBJ2-3; 11 bases agree with TRBD2. The junction had 10 bases not matched to a gene; V was cut back by 5 bases and J by 6 bases. In germline, CDR1 is SGHTA, CDR2 FQGNSA. CDR3 length: 16 amino acids. CDR3 sequence: CASSGSFSGGADTQYF. CDR3 DNA: TGTGCCAGCAGCGGGTCATTTAGCGGGGGGGCTGATACGCAGTATTTT.

The table lists this clonotype with a few counts. CDR3 residues: CASSLVVSTSTDTQYF. In DNA form, the CDR3 reads TGTGCCAGCAGCTTAGTGGTCTCCACCTCCACAGATACGCAGTATTTT. The chain links TRBV7-2 to TRBJ2-3; D ambiguous. CDR1 and CDR2 (germline): SGHTA, FQGNSA. CDR3 size: 16 residues. Trimming cost V 1 base and J 2 bases, with 13 bases left between them.

The chain combines TRBV4-1 with TRBJ2-3; 7 bases fit TRBD2. CDR1 and CDR2 from the germline V gene are MGHRA and YSYEKL. Trimming at V came to 0 bases and at J to 6 bases, leaving 12 bases not matched to a gene. There are 17 residues in the CDR3. In DNA form, the CDR3 reads TGCGCCAGCAGCCAAGAGAGGTCTAGCGGAGGTGGGGATACGCAGTATTTT. Translated: CASSQERSSGGGDTQYF.

V gene TRBV5-1 combines with J gene TRBJ1-2; 8 bases map to TRBD1. There are 13 residues in the CDR3. V lost 4 bases to trimming and J lost 8 bases; unmatched junction nucleotides: 7. The germline V gene has CDR1 SGHRS and CDR2 YFSETQ. CDR3 sequence: CASSIDRGRGYTF. DNA for the CDR3: TGCGCCAGCAGCATCGACAGGGGAAGAGGCTACACCTTC.

The J gene is TRBJ2-7, the V gene TRBV6-6; D remains ambiguous. Deletions cut 3 bases from V and 5 bases from J, with 5 bases between. The CDR3 extends over 11 amino acids. The germline V gene has CDR1 MNHNY and CDR2 SVGAGI (reference sequence). CDR3 nucleotides: TGTGCCAGCAGTTATCCAAACGAGCAGTACTTC. It yields the protein CASSYPNEQYF.

The V gene is TRBV7-2, the J gene TRBJ2-1; no reliable D call. The length of the CDR3 is 14 residues. Trimming took off 1 base at V and 7 bases at J, with 11 bases between the two ends. CDR1 SGHTA and CDR2 FQGNSA come from the germline V gene. CDR3 sequence: CASSLDRSLNEQFF. CDR3 DNA sequence: TGTGCCAGCAGCTTAGACCGGTCCCTGAATGAGCAGTTCTTC.

The chain joins TRBV2 to TRBJ2-1; D is perhaps TRBD1 or TRBD2 (5 bases each). CDR3 size: 13 residues. Between the trimmed V and J ends, which lost 3 bases and 4 bases, there was a span of 7 bases. Germline V lookup: CDR1 SNHLY, CDR2 FYNNEI. Here the CDR3 DNA reads TGTGCCAGCAGTGATTGGGGGTACAATGAGCAGTTCTTC. Encoded protein: CASSDWGYNEQFF.

The chain employs TRBV29-1 and TRBJ2-7, with TRBD1 matching over 9 bases. The CDR3 extends over 14 amino acids. Trimming at V came to 5 bases and at J to 2 bases, leaving 7 bases not matched to a gene. Germline V gene lookup returns CDR1 SQVTM and CDR2 ANQGSEA. CDR3 in DNA: TGCAGCGTTACCACGGGACAGGGAGCCTACGAGCAGTACTTC. This codes for CSVTTGQGAYEQYF.